This T cell receptor beta chain is drawn from a study of sequential checkpoint blockade in melanoma. The study's findings and limits: About 30 times likelier clinical benefit followed increased tumor T-cell fraction and clonality.

Trimming took 7 bases from V and 2 from J; bases not matched to a gene: 5. Germline V gene sequence: CDR1 SGHNT, CDR2 YENEEA. The CDR3 totals 15 residues. This clone is large (0.1 to 1%) by share. The antigen remains undetermined. Described treatment: randomized to nivolumab then ipilimumab (arm A) or the reverse (arm B). Patients had received no earlier DNA-damaging chemotherapy. Measured with immunoSEQ multiplex PCR; TCRdb has only the in-frame clones, and not every one. The sample lists roughly 220 clones; 20% to 25% were seen once. The material sequenced was tumor tissue (inferred from file names), taken from a patient given nivolumab and ipilimumab in sequence. V gene TRBV11-3 combines with J gene TRBJ2-3; 11 bases fit TRBD2. The receptor comes from a human donor with melanoma. The chain's CDR3 is CASTYSGGATDTQYF. The CDR3 bases are TGTGCCAGCACCTATAGCGGGGGGGCCACAGATACGCAGTATTTT.